This T cell receptor beta chain originates from a study of cytomegalovirus exposure and HLA in healthy donors. Concerning this clone: Its cognate antigen is unknown.

This PCR relied on a set of 60 Vbeta primers and 13 Jbeta primers. Assay used: immunoSEQ multiplex PCR; TCRdb lists only in-frame clones, some missing. The table includes under 130,000 clones, approximately 80% detected once. Study-level findings and limits: Most of the CMV-associated TCR beta chains (in a later analysis) appeared to be HLA-restricted. As was reported, the classifier diagnosed cytomegalovirus status with high specificity and sensitivity. Several of the most significant clusters appeared, in a later analysis, to be linked to common viral pathogens.

This CDR3 region has 14 residues. The V and J ends lost 5 bases and 9 bases, in that order; junction bases with no gene match: 12. Germline assignment: CDR1 SGHAT and CDR2 FQNNGV. The specimen sequenced was PBMCs. This chain links TRBV11-2 with TRBJ2-7; TRBD2 matches 8 bases. The TCR comes from a male donor in good health and CMV-seronegative. CDR3 sequence: CASSPGGNRSPQYF. Written as DNA, the CDR3 is TGTGCCAGCAGCCCGGGGGGGAACAGGAGTCCGCAGTACTTC.